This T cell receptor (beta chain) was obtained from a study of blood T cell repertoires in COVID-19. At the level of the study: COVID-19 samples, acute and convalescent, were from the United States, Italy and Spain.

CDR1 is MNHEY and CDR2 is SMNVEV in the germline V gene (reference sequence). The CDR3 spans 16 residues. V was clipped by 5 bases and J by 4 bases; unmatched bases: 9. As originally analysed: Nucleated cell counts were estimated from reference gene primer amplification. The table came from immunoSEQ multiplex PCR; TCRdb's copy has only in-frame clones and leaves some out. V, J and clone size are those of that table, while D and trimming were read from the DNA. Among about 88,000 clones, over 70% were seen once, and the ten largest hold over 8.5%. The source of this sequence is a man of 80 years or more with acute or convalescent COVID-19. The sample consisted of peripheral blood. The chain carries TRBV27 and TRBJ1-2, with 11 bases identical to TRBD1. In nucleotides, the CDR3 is TGTGCCAGCAGTCGGACAGGGGGCGCCGCTGGCTATGGCTACACCTTC. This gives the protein CASSRTGGAAGYGYTF.